This entry features one TCR beta chain sequence. PCR amplification relied on 60 Vbeta primers (plus 13 Jbeta primers). Per the authors' pipeline: Unique TCR beta chains numbered approximately 80 million in a later analysis, with about 9.9 million shared. The assay was immunoSEQ multiplex PCR, and TCRdb's table has in-frame clones only and misses some. The DNA gave D and trimming, while V, J and clone size come from that table. The data show under 200,000 clones, and the top ten clones hold about 6.8%. These data are taken from a study of cytomegalovirus exposure and HLA in healthy donors. V was cut by 5 bases and J by 5 bases, with 10 bases left in between. Per germline, CDR1 SGHAT and CDR2 FQNNGV. CDR3 length: 12 residues.

The chain is built from TRBV11-2 and TRBJ2-7; possible D gene TRBD1, 5 bases. The clonotype originates from a man aged 25 to 40 in good health and CMV-seronegative. The sample was PBMCs. CDR3 residues: CASSRWTNEQYF. Here the CDR3 DNA reads TGTGCCAGCAGCCGGTGGACAAACGAGCAGTACTTC.